A single sample is the source of the 31 T cell receptor beta chains below, sequenced in a study of T cells in localized non-small cell lung cancer. TCRdb keeps only in-frame clones here, not all; method: immunoSEQ multiplex PCR. The table records 70,000 to 75,000 clones, approximately 84% of them present only once. This specimen consisted of peripheral blood, obtained before any cancer treatment. All receptors come from a female donor over 55 with stage I lung adenocarcinoma.

The genes are TRBV14 and TRBJ2-1; 7 nucleotides agree with TRBD2. Per germline, CDR1 SGHDN and CDR2 FVKESK. V lost 4 bases to trimming and J lost 0 bases; unmatched junction nucleotides: 3. The length of the CDR3 is 15 residues. The CDR3 reads CASSRGRVSYNEQFF. The CDR3 DNA reads as TGTGCCAGCAGCCGCGGGAGAGTCTCCTACAATGAGCAGTTCTTC.

The genes are TRBV5-1 and TRBJ2-1; 7 positions agree with TRBD1. Germline trimming cut 5 bases from V and 5 bases from J; bases unmatched to any gene: 4. This CDR3 comprises 13 residues. Looked up from germline, CDR1 is SGHRS and CDR2 is YFSETQ. The CDR3 DNA follows: TGCGCCAGCAGGCCGGGACAGAACAATGAGCAGTTCTTC. Translation: CASRPGQNNEQFF.

The V and J genes are TRBV4-2 and TRBJ2-5, with TRBD2 identical over 7 bases. Germline V lookup: CDR1 LGHNA, CDR2 YNFKEQ. The CDR3 covers 16 residues. J lost 4 bases, V lost 0 bases, and 8 bases had no gene match. The CDR3 loop is CASSQEVGGRGETQYF. DNA for the CDR3: TGTGCCAGCAGCCAAGAGGTGGGAGGGAGGGGAGAGACCCAGTACTTC.

The J gene is TRBJ2-3, the V gene TRBV9; D is uncertain. V was clipped by 3 bases and J by 2 bases, with 16 bases between them. CDR1 is SGDLS, CDR2 YYNGEE, per germline. The length of the CDR3 is 16 residues. CDR3 amino acids: CASSDPDGRLTDTQYF. In DNA form, the CDR3 reads TGTGCCAGCAGCGACCCGGACGGACGCCTCACAGATACGCAGTATTTT.

The rearrangement links TRBV7-6 to TRBJ1-5, with D uncertain. The germline V and J ends were trimmed by 1 base and 11 bases, with 12 bases remaining between them. The CDR3 extends over 13 amino acids. CDR1 is SGHVS and CDR2 is FNYEAQ in the germline V gene. CDR3 sequence: CASSLGRERAQHF. CDR3 in DNA: TGTGCCAGCAGCTTAGGACGGGAAAGGGCCCAGCATTTT.

This rearrangement joins TRBV19 to TRBJ1-2, with D possibly matching TRBD1 (5 bases). The CDR3 has 14 residues. Germline CDR1 and CDR2: LNHDA and SQIVND (reference sequence). Trimming took off 4 bases at V and 5 bases at J, with 14 bases between the two ends. The CDR3 protein is CASSTPQGRYGYTF. Here the CDR3 DNA reads TGTGCCAGTAGTACCCCGCAGGGTCGGTATGGCTACACCTTC.

This clone came up once. The chain has TRBV18 and TRBJ1-5; D call uncertain. The CDR3 runs 14 residues. Germline V CDR1 and CDR2: KGHSH, LQKENI. V was trimmed by 2 bases and J by 3 bases, leaving 8 bases between them. The CDR3 region is CASSPTADNQPQHF. The CDR3 DNA sequence: TGTGCCAGCTCACCAACGGCGGACAATCAGCCCCAGCATTTT.

The V call is TRBV9, the J call TRBJ2-5; 11 nucleotides match TRBD1. The V gene end was trimmed by 0 bases and the J gene end by 5 bases; junction bases not matched to a gene: 3. CDR1 and CDR2 (germline): SGDLS, YYNGEE. CDR3 size: 15 residues. The CDR3 is CASSVGTGGRETQYF. CDR3 bases: TGTGCCAGCAGCGTAGGGACAGGGGGCAGGGAGACCCAGTACTTC.

The chain is built from TRBV10-1 and TRBJ1-5; 10 positions agree with TRBD1. The CDR3 is made up of 19 amino acids. V lost 6 bases, J lost 4 bases, and 18 bases stayed unmatched. Looked up from germline, CDR1 is WNHNN and CDR2 is SYGVQD (reference sequence). The CDR3: CASRAGTGVSMIGNQPQHF. In nucleotides, the CDR3 is TGCGCCAGCAGGGCCGGGACAGGGGTTTCGATGATTGGGAATCAGCCCCAGCATTTT.

The V and J genes are TRBV6-5 and TRBJ2-3; D remains ambiguous. In germline, CDR1 is MNHEY, CDR2 SVGAGI. The germline V and J ends were trimmed by 4 bases and 2 bases, with 4 bases remaining between them. The length of the CDR3 is 12 residues. CDR3 in DNA: TGTGCCAGCAGTTCCTTCACAGATACGCAGTATTTT. This translates into CASSSFTDTQYF.

The V call is TRBV2, the J call TRBJ2-1; 10 positions agree with TRBD2. Looked up from germline, CDR1 is SNHLY and CDR2 is FYNNEI. J gave up 7 bases and V 4 bases, and 7 bases lay outside the gene matches. CDR3 length: 15 residues. Here the CDR3 DNA reads TGTGCCAGCAGTGTGGCTAGCGGGAGCGGGAATGAGCAGTTCTTC. Protein product: CASSVASGSGNEQFF.

With respect to this clone: This sample also contains other DNA sequences that code for the same CDR3. This chain uses TRBV5-1 with TRBJ2-7; D might be TRBD1 (7 bases). V was cut by 0 bases and J by 6 bases, with 16 bases left in between. The V gene's germline CDR1 is SGHRS and CDR2 YFSETQ. The CDR3 spans 15 residues. The CDR3 loop reads CASSLDRAGGREQYF. CDR3 nucleotide sequence: TGCGCCAGCAGCTTGGATAGGGCAGGGGGGCGCGAGCAGTACTTC.

In its sample, this clone was seen a few times. CDR3 nucleotides: TGTGCCAGCAGCTTAGTAGGGGCGGGACAAATCCAAGAGACCCAGTACTTC. Translating it yields CASSLVGAGQIQETQYF. The rearrangement links TRBV7-2 to TRBJ2-5; D may be TRBD1 or TRBD2 (6 bases each). The CDR3 is made up of 17 amino acids. Looked up from germline, CDR1 is SGHTA and CDR2 is FQGNSA. V gave up 1 base and J gave up 1 base, with 16 bases separating them.

This chain joins TRBV4-1 and TRBJ2-2; 13 bases are a match to TRBD2. Losses at the gene ends were 3 bases for V and 5 bases for J; bases not matched to a gene: 12. The CDR3 sequence is 19 residues long. CDR1 and CDR2 from the germline V gene are MGHRA and YSYEKL. DNA for the CDR3: TGCGCCAGCAGCCAGGATAGGGGACTAGCGGGGAGGGAAACCGGGGAGCTGTTTTTT. Amino acid sequence: CASSQDRGLAGRETGELFF.

The rearrangement links TRBV6-6 to TRBJ2-1, with TRBD2 as a possible D gene (7 bases). CDR1 is MNHNY, CDR2 SVGAGI, per germline (reference sequence). Trimming stripped 7 bases from V and 2 bases from J, with 15 bases between. CDR3 length: 15 amino acids. CDR3 nucleotide sequence: TGTGCCAGCACCCTAGGGGGGGCGACCTACAATGAGCAGTTCTTC. As protein: CASTLGGATYNEQFF.

J is TRBJ2-7 and V is TRBV5-1, with 10 bases lining up with TRBD1. Germline CDR1 is SGHRS and CDR2 is YFSETQ. Losses at the gene ends were 5 bases for V and 1 base for J; bases not matched to a gene: 6. The CDR3 contains 15 residues. CDR3 sequence (DNA): TGCGCCAGCAGTCCCGGGACAGGGGCATCCTACGAGCAGTACTTC. Its translation: CASSPGTGASYEQYF.

V is TRBV11-3 and J is TRBJ1-1, with a tentative D call TRBD1 (5 bases). The CDR3 totals 14 residues. The V and J ends lost 2 bases and 2 bases respectively, with 9 bases between them. CDR1 and CDR2 (germline): SGHNT, YENEEA. CDR3 nucleotide sequence: TGTGCCAGCAGCTTAATGGGACGTAACACTGAAGCTTTCTTT. It encodes CASSLMGRNTEAFF.

The chain uses TRBV18 and TRBJ2-5, with no clear D. Germline CDR1 is KGHSH and CDR2 is LQKENI. V lost 3 bases and J lost 1, with 6 bases in between. The CDR3 has 13 residues. CDR3 region: CASSPRTQETQYF. CDR3 coding DNA: TGTGCCAGCTCACCGAGAACCCAAGAGACCCAGTACTTC.

J is TRBJ1-2 and V is TRBV5-4, with 7 bases that match TRBD1. V lost 4 bases and J lost 1; bases outside the gene matches: 4. This CDR3 comprises 14 residues. The germline gives CDR1 SGHNT, CDR2 YYREEE (reference sequence). CDR3 sequence (DNA): TGTGCCAGCAGCCCGGACAGGCGTAACTATGGCTACACCTTC. This codes for CASSPDRRNYGYTF.

The genes are TRBV6-4 and TRBJ2-1; 9 nucleotides line up with TRBD1. The V gene end was trimmed by 4 bases and the J gene end by 0 bases; junction bases not matched to a gene: 13. This CDR3 is built from 19 residues. Per the germline V gene, CDR1 is MRHNA and CDR2 is SNTAGT. CDR3 bases: TGTGCCAGCAGTGCTCTGGGACAGGGAGAGGGGAGCTCCTACAATGAGCAGTTCTTC. Translated: CASSALGQGEGSSYNEQFF.

The chain links TRBV11-2 to TRBJ2-7; D is perhaps TRBD2 (5 bases). The CDR3 covers 14 residues. Trimming took off 1 base at V and 1 base at J, with 8 bases between the two ends. The germline CDR1 and CDR2 sequences are SGHAT and FQNNGV. CDR3 residues: CASSLVGASYEQYF. The CDR3 coding sequence is TGTGCCAGCAGCTTAGTGGGAGCATCCTACGAGCAGTACTTC.

This chain connects TRBV11-1 to TRBJ2-5; a weak D match, TRBD2 (6 bases). The germline V gene encodes CDR1 SGHAT and CDR2 FQDESV (reference sequence). This CDR3 is 14 amino acids long. The ends were cut back, 5 bases at V and 3 bases at J, with 13 bases in the middle. The CDR3 protein is CASSNRDSKETQYF. CDR3 sequence (DNA): TGTGCCAGCAGCAACCGGGACTCGAAAGAGACCCAGTACTTC.

In regard to this clone: Other DNA sequences in this sample translate to the same CDR3. V gene TRBV9 combines with J gene TRBJ1-5, with D perhaps TRBD1 (5 bases). The CDR3 loop spans 14 amino acids. Germline-derived CDR1 and CDR2 are SGDLS and YYNGEE. The germline V and J ends were trimmed by 0 bases and 7 bases, with 11 bases remaining between them. In DNA, the CDR3 is TGTGCCAGCAGCGTAGACGGGGGAGGGCAGCCCCAGCATTTT. This codes for CASSVDGGGQPQHF.

This chain links TRBV5-1 with TRBJ2-3; D may be TRBD2 (5 bases). Trimming cost V 0 bases and J 0 bases, with 8 bases left between them. CDR3 length: 15 amino acids. Per germline, CDR1 SGHRS and CDR2 YFSETQ. CDR3 loop: CASSLERTSTDTQYF. CDR3 DNA: TGCGCCAGCAGCTTGGAGCGGACTAGCACAGATACGCAGTATTTT. Full variable domain (missing parts from reference TRBV5-1 and TRBJ2-3): KAGVTQTPRYLIKTRGQQVTLSCSPISGHRSVSWYQQTPGQGLQFLFEYFSETQRNKGNFPGRFSGRQFSNSRSEMNVSTLELGDSALYLCASSLERTSTDTQYFGPGTRLTVL.

This chain uses TRBV7-8 with TRBJ2-2, with 11 bases aligning to TRBD2. There are 18 residues in the CDR3. In germline, CDR1 is SGHVS, CDR2 FQNEAQ. J lost 0 bases, V lost 0 bases, and 3 bases had no gene match. This CDR3 is CASSLALAGAANTGELFF. CDR3 DNA sequence: TGTGCCAGCAGCTTAGCACTAGCGGGGGCCGCGAACACCGGGGAGCTGTTTTTT.

The chain employs TRBV6-1 and TRBJ2-3; TRBD2 agrees at 12 bases. Germline V gives CDR1 MNHNS, CDR2 SASEGT. This CDR3 contains 15 residues. The V segment lost 7 bases and the J segment 4 bases; nucleotides outside the gene matches: 6. The CDR3 protein is CASTSTSGGPDTQYF. CDR3 in DNA: TGTGCCAGCACCTCGACTAGCGGGGGCCCAGATACGCAGTATTTT.

The V gene is TRBV6-5, the J gene TRBJ1-2; the D gene is possibly TRBD1 (6 bases). V dropped 5 bases and J dropped 6 bases, with 16 bases sitting between them. From germline, CDR1 is MNHEY and CDR2 SVGAGI. This CDR3 is built from 14 residues. CDR3 residues: CASSQQVGAHGYTF. The CDR3 region has the DNA TGTGCCAGCAGTCAGCAGGTGGGGGCGCATGGCTACACCTTC.

The V gene is TRBV19, the J gene TRBJ1-4; TRBD1 is a possible D gene (5 bases). Trimming left V 4 bases short and J 6 bases short, with 12 bases between. Germline V gene lookup returns CDR1 LNHDA and CDR2 SQIVND (reference sequence). The CDR3 loop spans 14 amino acids. As DNA, the CDR3 is TGTGCCAGTAGTAACCAGGGTACCGATGAAAAACTGTTTTTT. Protein: CASSNQGTDEKLFF.

This clone is a singleton in its sample. The chain employs TRBV5-1 and TRBJ2-1; TRBD2 matches 11 bases. With 2 bases clipped from V and 3 bases from J, the junction kept 7 bases outside the gene matches. Germline CDR1 reads SGHRS; CDR2 reads YFSETQ. This CDR3 is built from 17 residues. The CDR3 reads CASSLAPGLADYNEQFF. The CDR3 nucleotides are TGCGCCAGCAGCTTAGCCCCGGGACTAGCGGACTACAATGAGCAGTTCTTC. Together with reference TRBV5-1 and TRBJ2-1, the CDR3 gives the full variable domain: KAGVTQTPRYLIKTRGQQVTLSCSPISGHRSVSWYQQTPGQGLQFLFEYFSETQRNKGNFPGRFSGRQFSNSRSEMNVSTLELGDSALYLCASSLAPGLADYNEQFFGPGTRLTVL.

V is TRBV10-3 and J is TRBJ1-2, with D tentatively TRBD1 (6 bases). The germline V gene has CDR1 ENHRY and CDR2 SYGVKD. The V end was cut by 2 bases, the J end by 3 bases, with 10 bases between. The CDR3 length is 14 residues. The CDR3 region is CAISEGRGYYGYTF. The CDR3 region has the DNA TGTGCCATCAGTGAGGGCAGGGGATACTATGGCTACACCTTC.

The rearrangement links TRBV5-6 to TRBJ1-2, with D perhaps TRBD1 (5 bases). This CDR3 is built from 13 residues. The V end lost 1 base, the J end lost 4 bases, and 8 bases lay between the germline ends. Germline V gene data show CDR1 as SGHDT and CDR2 as YYEEEE. CDR3 DNA sequence: TGTGCCAGCAGCTTGCAGGGCATCTATGGCTACACCTTC. The encoded protein is CASSLQGIYGYTF. Combining the CDR3 with reference TRBV5-6 and TRBJ1-2 gives the whole variable domain DAGVTQSPTHLIKTRGQQVTLRCSPKSGHDTVSWYQQALGQGPQFIFQYYEEEERQRGNFPDRFSGHQFPNYSSELNVNALLLGDSALYLCASSLQGIYGYTFGSGTRLTVV.